Given below is one T cell receptor beta chain in context. What this receptor recognizes is not known. These data come from a study of T cells expressing NK-cell markers (dated by TCRdb to the early 2020s). For context, the study as a whole: Fewer than ten donors provided sorted CD3+CD56+NKG2C+, CD3+CD56+NKG2C- and CD3+CD56-NKG2C+ T-cell subsets, whose TCR beta-chain repertoires were profiled. Sequencing of the libraries produced 2 x 150 bp reads on Illumina HiSeq 2000/2500, MiSeq or NextSeq. Seven of the eight sequenced donors were HCMV-seropositive and one was HCMV-seronegative. All eight donors whose samples were sequenced were randomly selected healthy volunteers, three of them men and five women.

Points the paper makes about the study in general: Whether the expanded NKG2C-expressing T cell clones were specific for HCMV antigens remained unclear. In six donors, the dominant CD3+CD56+NKG2C+ clonotypes were found to rank among the top 10 CD8+ clonotypes and to make up about 1.0-7.0% of CD8+ T cells. Those dominant clonotypes were again the most abundant among CD3+CD56-NKG2C+ cells in a handful of donors, at roughly 25-60.1%.

A commercial ELISA kit detecting HCMV-specific IgG in serum was used to determine HCMV serostatus. Peripheral blood mononuclear cells were isolated from blood by Ficoll density gradient centrifugation. Sequencing instrument: Illumina HiSeq 2000. 5'RACE template switching, by which a universal primer site and unique molecular identifiers were added, was used to make TCR beta cDNA libraries. Synthesis of cDNA was primed from the TCR beta constant segment and was followed by two consecutive PCR amplification steps. Per the source publication's procedure: MIGEC was used to demultiplex reads and group the reads by UMI, and MiTCR was used to assemble and quantify clonotypes. To exclude erroneous sequences, only TCR cDNA sequences supported by at least two reads were retained. The tcR package was used for downstream repertoire analysis, and clonotypes were matched between fractions using CDR3 nucleotide sequence together with V segment. VDJmatch was used to annotate antigen specificity against VDJdb, with one amino acid substitution in CDR3 permitted. After the reads were reprocessed by TCRdb, one entry was made per CDR3 protein sequence, with no DNA. These V and J calls rely on TCRdb rather than the paper's analysis. This sample's table carries 300,000 to 500,000 distinct CDR3 sequences. Around 11% of the sample is in the top ten clones.

CDR3 length: 19 amino acids, cysteine to phenylalanine. Only the protein is available. CDR1 KGHDR and CDR2 SFDVKD are derived from the germline V gene. This chain is built from TRBV24-1 and TRBJ2-6; TCRdb reports TRBD1, a call that lacks DNA to check it against. Specimen: blood T cells: a sorted CD56 or NKG2C T cell subset, CD4+ or CD8+ T cells, or bulk PBMC T cells (not recorded which). This receptor was taken from a woman in her forties or fifties in good health. Donor details come from another sample of the same person, matched by shared clones. The CDR3 is CATSDLTGGMGSGANVLTF.